These T cell receptor beta chains were read from a single sample in a study of T cell repertoires and HLA-DP antigens. Antigens for these TCRs are unknown. TCRdb's copy holds only in-frame clones and misses some; the assay was immunoSEQ multiplex PCR. The sample comprises around 100,000 clones, roughly 92% of which are singletons, and under 0.35% rests with the top ten. Sequenced: CD4+ T cells from PBMCs. These receptor sequences come from a woman under 30 in good health and CMV-seronegative. The CDR3 runs from the conserved cysteine through the conserved F or W. The D gene is left open where the match is weak. Clone size is not always given. Where it is, it says once, few, many or a class for expanded clones.

D gene: TRBD1; J gene: TRBJ1-4; V gene: TRBV15; clone size: -; CDR3 protein: CATSGGQGDAIDEKLFF; CDR3 DNA: TGTGCCACCAGCGGGGGACAGGGGGACGCTATCGATGAAAAACTGTTTTTT
D gene: -; J gene: TRBJ2-3; V gene: TRBV29-1; clone size: -; CDR3 protein: CSAPTGFSTDTQYF; CDR3 DNA: TGCAGCGCCCCGACGGGTTTTAGCACAGATACGCAGTATTTT
D gene: TRBD1; J gene: TRBJ2-7; V gene: TRBV5-1; clone size: -; CDR3 protein: CASSPLRTGSGEQYF; CDR3 DNA: TGCGCCAGCAGCCCATTAAGGACAGGCTCGGGGGAGCAGTACTTC
D gene: TRBD1; J gene: TRBJ2-6; V gene: TRBV4-2; clone size: -; CDR3 protein: CASSQETRGPGANVLTF; CDR3 DNA: TGTGCCAGCAGCCAAGAAACTAGGGGGCCTGGGGCCAACGTCCTGACTTTC
D gene: -; J gene: TRBJ1-1; V gene: TRBV6-1; clone size: -; CDR3 protein: CASSEKGRAFF; CDR3 DNA: TGTGCCAGCAGTGAAAAAGGGAGAGCTTTCTTT
D gene: -; J gene: TRBJ2-1; V gene: TRBV18; clone size: -; CDR3 protein: CASSPRGSVGGEQFF; CDR3 DNA: TGTGCCAGCTCACCACGGGGTAGCGTGGGTGGTGAGCAGTTCTTC
D gene: TRBD1; J gene: TRBJ1-1; V gene: TRBV28; clone size: -; CDR3 protein: CASSTTGRNTEAFF; CDR3 DNA: TGTGCCAGCAGCACGACAGGGAGGAACACTGAAGCTTTCTTT
D gene: -; J gene: TRBJ1-3; V gene: TRBV28; clone size: -; CDR3 protein: CASSFSGAGNTIYF; CDR3 DNA: TGTGCCAGCAGTTTTTCGGGGGCAGGAAACACCATATATTTT
D gene: TRBD1; J gene: TRBJ1-2; V gene: TRBV6-5; clone size: -; CDR3 protein: CASSGTAYGYTF; CDR3 DNA: TGTGCCAGCAGTGGGACAGCCTATGGCTACACCTTC
D gene: -; J gene: TRBJ2-2; V gene: TRBV11-2; clone size: -; CDR3 protein: CASSSRGGGVLAGELFF; CDR3 DNA: TGTGCCAGCAGCTCCAGAGGTGGGGGCGTCTTAGCCGGGGAGCTGTTTTTT
D gene: -; J gene: TRBJ1-1; V gene: TRBV29-1; clone size: -; CDR3 protein: CSVEPNLNTEAFF; CDR3 DNA: TGCAGCGTTGAACCCAATCTGAACACTGAAGCTTTCTTT
D gene: -; J gene: TRBJ1-2; V gene: TRBV6-4; clone size: -; CDR3 protein: CASSDSITGYTF; CDR3 DNA: TGTGCCAGCAGTGACTCGATTACGGGCTACACCTTC
D gene: -; J gene: TRBJ2-7; V gene: TRBV18; clone size: -; CDR3 protein: CASSPPGSYEQYF; CDR3 DNA: TGTGCCAGCTCACCACCGGGCTCCTACGAGCAGTACTTC
D gene: -; J gene: TRBJ1-2; V gene: TRBV6-1; clone size: -; CDR3 protein: CASSDRGTRGYTF; CDR3 DNA: TGTGCCAGCAGTGACAGGGGAACTCGGGGCTACACCTTC
D gene: -; J gene: TRBJ1-3; V gene: TRBV10-3; clone size: -; CDR3 protein: CAISGGFGNTIYF; CDR3 DNA: TGTGCCATCAGCGGGGGCTTTGGAAACACCATATATTTT
D gene: TRBD2; J gene: TRBJ2-2; V gene: TRBV9; clone size: -; CDR3 protein: CASSPSGRAWTGELFF; CDR3 DNA: TGTGCCAGCAGCCCAAGCGGGAGGGCCTGGACCGGGGAGCTGTTTTTT
D gene: TRBD2; J gene: TRBJ2-1; V gene: TRBV30; clone size: -; CDR3 protein: CAWRPMAGGSYNEQFF; CDR3 DNA: TGTGCCTGGAGACCGATGGCGGGGGGCTCATACAATGAGCAGTTCTTC
D gene: TRBD2; J gene: TRBJ2-7; V gene: TRBV4-1; clone size: -; CDR3 protein: CASSQRTSGRSYEQYF; CDR3 DNA: TGCGCCAGCAGCCAACGGACTAGCGGGAGATCGTACGAGCAGTACTTC
D gene: -; J gene: TRBJ1-4; V gene: TRBV7-2; clone size: -; CDR3 protein: CASSRDSTRAEKLFF; CDR3 DNA: TGTGCCAGCAGTCGGGACTCCACGCGCGCTGAAAAACTGTTTTTT
D gene: -; J gene: TRBJ2-1; V gene: TRBV28; clone size: -; CDR3 protein: CASSLPGLTDYNEQFF; CDR3 DNA: TGTGCCAGCAGTTTACCGGGGCTCACAGACTACAATGAGCAGTTCTTC
D gene: -; J gene: TRBJ2-7; V gene: TRBV7-9; clone size: once; CDR3 protein: CASSLESVGILASYEQYF; CDR3 DNA: TGTGCCAGCAGCTTAGAGTCAGTCGGAATTTTGGCCTCCTACGAGCAGTACTTC
D gene: TRBD2; J gene: TRBJ2-5; V gene: TRBV7-6; clone size: -; CDR3 protein: CASSLVGGGAGETQYF; CDR3 DNA: TGTGCCAGCAGCTTAGTCGGCGGGGGGGCCGGGGAGACCCAGTACTTC
D gene: TRBD1; J gene: TRBJ1-1; V gene: TRBV18; clone size: -; CDR3 protein: CASSPRIQGTTEAFF; CDR3 DNA: TGTGCCAGCTCACCTCGAATACAGGGGACGACTGAAGCTTTCTTT
D gene: TRBD1; J gene: TRBJ2-1; V gene: TRBV29-1; clone size: -; CDR3 protein: CSGVSGQGAYNEQFF; CDR3 DNA: TGCAGCGGTGTCTCGGGACAGGGGGCCTACAATGAGCAGTTCTTC
D gene: -; J gene: TRBJ2-3; V gene: TRBV9; clone size: -; CDR3 protein: CASSPQAGDTQYF; CDR3 DNA: TGTGCCAGCAGCCCCCAAGCAGGAGATACGCAGTATTTT
D gene: -; J gene: TRBJ1-5; V gene: TRBV19; clone size: -; CDR3 protein: CASSIHQRSNQPQHF; CDR3 DNA: TGTGCCAGTAGTATACACCAGAGGAGCAATCAGCCCCAGCATTTT
D gene: -; J gene: TRBJ2-5; V gene: TRBV9; clone size: -; CDR3 protein: CASSSSQGGGSETQYF; CDR3 DNA: TGTGCCAGCAGCTCGTCCCAGGGGGGGGGTTCCGAGACCCAGTACTTC
D gene: -; J gene: TRBJ2-5; V gene: TRBV15; clone size: -; CDR3 protein: CATSKDIIETETQYF; CDR3 DNA: TGTGCCACCAGTAAAGACATAATAGAGACGGAGACCCAGTACTTC
D gene: -; J gene: TRBJ1-4; V gene: TRBV4-1; clone size: few; CDR3 protein: CASSQVRTNEKLFF; CDR3 DNA: TGCGCCAGCAGCCAAGTCCGGACTAATGAAAAACTGTTTTTT
D gene: -; J gene: TRBJ1-5; V gene: TRBV7-9; clone size: once; CDR3 protein: CASSFTGGRQPQHF; CDR3 DNA: TGTGCCAGCAGCTTTACGGGGGGACGGCAGCCCCAGCATTTT
D gene: -; J gene: TRBJ1-1; V gene: TRBV19; clone size: -; CDR3 protein: CASSDQGLGDTEAFF; CDR3 DNA: TGTGCCAGTAGCGACCAGGGTCTTGGCGACACTGAAGCTTTCTTT
D gene: -; J gene: TRBJ2-3; V gene: TRBV7-8; clone size: -; CDR3 protein: CASSFGDTGDLTTDTQYF; CDR3 DNA: TGTGCCAGCAGCTTTGGGGACACTGGCGACCTTACCACAGATACGCAGTATTTT
D gene: TRBD1; J gene: TRBJ1-2; V gene: TRBV25-1; clone size: -; CDR3 protein: CATKGQENYGYTF; CDR3 DNA: TGTGCCACCAAGGGACAGGAGAACTATGGCTACACCTTC
D gene: -; J gene: TRBJ2-1; V gene: TRBV10-1; clone size: -; CDR3 protein: CASSEPDNNEQFF; CDR3 DNA: TGCGCCAGCAGTGAACCAGATAACAATGAGCAGTTCTTC
D gene: TRBD1; J gene: TRBJ1-2; V gene: TRBV5-8; clone size: -; CDR3 protein: CASSLRQGTVDGYTF; CDR3 DNA: TGTGCCAGCAGCCTTAGACAGGGTACTGTCGATGGCTACACCTTC
D gene: TRBD1; J gene: TRBJ2-1; V gene: TRBV7-2; clone size: -; CDR3 protein: CASSLADRVRNEQFF; CDR3 DNA: TGTGCCAGCAGCTTGGCTGACAGGGTGCGAAATGAGCAGTTCTTC
D gene: -; J gene: TRBJ1-2; V gene: TRBV27; clone size: once; CDR3 protein: CASSLSRRANYGYTF; CDR3 DNA: TGTGCCAGCAGTTTATCGCGGAGGGCTAACTATGGCTACACCTTC
D gene: -; J gene: TRBJ1-3; V gene: TRBV29-1; clone size: -; CDR3 protein: CSVTPTGHGNTIYF; CDR3 DNA: TGCAGCGTTACTCCTACAGGTCATGGAAACACCATATATTTT
D gene: TRBD2; J gene: TRBJ2-3; V gene: TRBV28; clone size: -; CDR3 protein: CASSSRGRGGSDTQYF; CDR3 DNA: TGTGCCAGCAGTTCCCGAGGGCGGGGGGGCTCAGATACGCAGTATTTT
D gene: TRBD1; J gene: TRBJ1-5; V gene: TRBV2; clone size: -; CDR3 protein: CASTRDSNQPQHF; CDR3 DNA: TGTGCCAGCACCCGGGACAGTAATCAGCCCCAGCATTTT
D gene: -; J gene: TRBJ1-1; V gene: TRBV6-1; clone size: -; CDR3 protein: CASTLEWTVNTEAFF; CDR3 DNA: TGTGCCAGCACCCTAGAATGGACAGTAAACACTGAAGCTTTCTTT
D gene: TRBD1; J gene: TRBJ2-7; V gene: TRBV10-1; clone size: few; CDR3 protein: CASSEVGTGTYEQYF; CDR3 DNA: TGCGCCAGCAGTGAGGTAGGGACAGGGACCTACGAGCAGTACTTC
D gene: TRBD2; J gene: TRBJ2-6; V gene: TRBV10-3; clone size: -; CDR3 protein: CATSGGTDSGANVLTF; CDR3 DNA: TGTGCCACCTCCGGGGGGACGGACTCTGGGGCCAACGTCCTGACTTTC
D gene: TRBD2; J gene: TRBJ2-5; V gene: TRBV9; clone size: once; CDR3 protein: CASSVGTSGSSETQYF; CDR3 DNA: TGTGCCAGCAGCGTAGGGACTAGCGGGAGCTCCGAGACCCAGTACTTC
D gene: TRBD1; J gene: TRBJ1-2; V gene: TRBV4-1; clone size: -; CDR3 protein: CASSQVIGDRKNYGYTF; CDR3 DNA: TGCGCCAGCAGCCAAGTCATAGGGGACAGGAAAAACTATGGCTACACCTTC
D gene: TRBD2; J gene: TRBJ2-2; V gene: TRBV9; clone size: -; CDR3 protein: CASSVNSGSAAGELFF; CDR3 DNA: TGTGCCAGCAGCGTAAATAGCGGGAGCGCGGCCGGGGAGCTGTTTTTT
D gene: -; J gene: TRBJ1-2; V gene: TRBV30; clone size: -; CDR3 protein: CAWSRLNYGYTF; CDR3 DNA: TGTGCCTGGAGTAGGTTGAACTATGGCTACACCTTC
D gene: TRBD1; J gene: TRBJ2-1; V gene: TRBV5-1; clone size: -; CDR3 protein: CASRTGLIVEQFF; CDR3 DNA: TGCGCCAGCCGGACAGGTCTAATTGTCGAGCAGTTCTTC
D gene: -; J gene: TRBJ1-6; V gene: TRBV5-1; clone size: -; CDR3 protein: CASSLLRTPDSPLHF; CDR3 DNA: TGTGCCAGCAGCCTCCTACGGACGCCCGATTCACCCCTCCACTTT
D gene: -; J gene: TRBJ2-5; V gene: TRBV18; clone size: -; CDR3 protein: CASSPLRETQYF; CDR3 DNA: TGTGCCAGCTCACCTTTGAGAGAGACCCAGTACTTC
D gene: -; J gene: TRBJ1-2; V gene: TRBV6-5; clone size: -; CDR3 protein: CASSYTANYGYTF; CDR3 DNA: TGTGCCAGCAGTTATACAGCTAACTATGGCTACACCTTC
D gene: -; J gene: TRBJ1-6; V gene: TRBV6-5; clone size: -; CDR3 protein: CASSYSNNNSPLHF; CDR3 DNA: TGTGCCAGCAGTTACTCGAATAATAATTCACCCCTCCACTTT
D gene: -; J gene: TRBJ2-3; V gene: TRBV12-5; clone size: -; CDR3 protein: CASGPSARTDTQYF; CDR3 DNA: TGTGCTAGTGGCCCCTCGGCCCGCACAGATACGCAGTATTTT
D gene: TRBD1; J gene: TRBJ1-5; V gene: TRBV5-5; clone size: once; CDR3 protein: CASSGRQGATNQPQHF; CDR3 DNA: TGTGCCAGCAGCGGACGACAGGGGGCGACCAATCAGCCCCAGCATTTT